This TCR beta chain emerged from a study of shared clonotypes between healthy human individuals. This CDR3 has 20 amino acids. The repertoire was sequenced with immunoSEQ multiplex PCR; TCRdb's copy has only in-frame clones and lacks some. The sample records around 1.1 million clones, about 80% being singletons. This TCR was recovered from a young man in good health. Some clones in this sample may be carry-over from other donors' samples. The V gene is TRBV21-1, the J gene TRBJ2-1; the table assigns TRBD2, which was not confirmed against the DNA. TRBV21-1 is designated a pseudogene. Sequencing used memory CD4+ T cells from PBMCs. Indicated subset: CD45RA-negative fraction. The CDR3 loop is CASSKWRLAGGLGSYNEQFF. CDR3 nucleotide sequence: TGTGCCAGCAGCAAATGGAGACTAGCGGGAGGCTTGGGGTCCTACAATGAGCAGTTCTTC.